One sample yielded the 21 T cell receptor beta chains listed below, sequenced in a study of OX40 agonist ivuxolimab in advanced cancers. Using immunoSEQ multiplex PCR, the repertoire was profiled, and TCRdb retains in-frame clones only, with some absent. The sample lists about 94,000 clones, over 75% occurring once. The source material was CD4+ or CD8+ T cells sorted from blood, sampled in a trial of the OX40 agonist ivuxolimab. These receptors originate from an adult with an advanced solid tumor such as melanoma, head and neck, liver or kidney cancer.

The chain couples TRBV5-1 to TRBJ2-2; 8 nucleotides line up with TRBD1. The V gene end was trimmed by 4 bases and the J gene end by 5 bases; junction bases not matched to a gene: 10. The CDR3 contains 16 residues. Germline V gene data show CDR1 as SGHRS and CDR2 as YFSETQ. The CDR3 DNA sequence: TGCGCCAGCAGCCCCCGAGGACAGGGCGGTACCGGGGAGCTGTTTTTT. This sequence encodes CASSPRGQGGTGELFF. Using reference TRBV5-1 and TRBJ2-2 for the parts outside the CDR3, the full variable domain is KAGVTQTPRYLIKTRGQQVTLSCSPISGHRSVSWYQQTPGQGLQFLFEYFSETQRNKGNFPGRFSGRQFSNSRSEMNVSTLELGDSALYLCASSPRGQGGTGELFFGEGSRLTVL.

This rearrangement joins TRBV6-5 to TRBJ2-3; the match to TRBD2 covers 12 bases. Germline CDR1 is MNHEY and CDR2 is SVGAGI. CDR3 length equals 15 residues. V lost 6 bases and J lost 3; bases outside the gene matches: 4. Here the CDR3 DNA reads TGTGCCAGCAGCCCACTAGCGGGGGGTACAGATACGCAGTATTTT. Its translation is CASSPLAGGTDTQYF.

The rearrangement joins TRBV6-4 to TRBJ2-1, with D possibly TRBD2 on 7 matching bases. The CDR3 sequence is 16 residues long. Trimming stripped 0 bases from V and 7 bases from J, with 16 bases between. Germline lookup yields CDR1 MRHNA and CDR2 SNTAGT. CDR3 sequence: CASSDSEGGPRNEQFF. The CDR3 DNA follows: TGTGCCAGCAGTGACTCAGAGGGGGGGCCCCGTAATGAGCAGTTCTTC.

This chain uses TRBV30 with TRBJ1-4; D is ambiguous. This CDR3 comprises 12 residues. Germline V gene sequence: CDR1 GTSNPN, CDR2 SVGIG (reference sequence). Between the trimmed V and J ends, which lost 1 base and 4 bases, there was a span of 4 bases. CDR3 DNA: TGTGCCTGGAGTGGCTTTAATGAAAAACTGTTTTTT. It encodes CAWSGFNEKLFF.

The chain combines TRBV5-5 with TRBJ2-1, with 8 bases matching TRBD2. The V gene end was trimmed by 6 bases and the J gene end by 4 bases; junction bases not matched to a gene: 6. CDR3 size: 14 residues. Germline CDR1 and CDR2: SGHKS and YYEKEE (reference sequence). The CDR3 sequence: CASTNLAGYNEQFF. The CDR3, as DNA: TGTGCCAGCACCAACCTAGCGGGTTACAATGAGCAGTTCTTC.

The rearrangement joins TRBV6-5 to TRBJ1-5, with 7 bases matching TRBD1. Germline V lookup: CDR1 MNHEY, CDR2 SVGAGI. There are 14 residues in the CDR3. The junction had 7 bases not matched to a gene; V was cut back by 6 bases and J by 5 bases. DNA of the CDR3: TGTGCCAGCAGCACACAGGGGAGAGATCAGCCCCAGCATTTT. Its protein product is CASSTQGRDQPQHF.

This clone appeared a single time. The chain links TRBV11-2 to TRBJ1-2; D gene uncertain. V lost 5 bases, J lost 5 bases, and 15 bases lay in between. CDR1 is SGHAT and CDR2 is FQNNGV in the germline V gene. The CDR3 extends over 14 amino acids. CDR3 loop: CASSRAGDEYGYTF. The CDR3, as DNA: TGTGCCAGCAGCCGAGCGGGAGATGAATATGGCTACACCTTC.

CDR3 loop: CASSRTGTGYEQYF. CDR3 nucleotides: TGCGCCAGCAGCAGGACAGGGACGGGATACGAGCAGTACTTC. The chain combines TRBV5-1 with TRBJ2-7; 8 bases map to TRBD1. The J segment lost 4 bases and the V segment lost 4 bases, leaving 7 bases of the junction unmatched. This CDR3 spans 14 amino acids. Germline V gene data show CDR1 as SGHRS and CDR2 as YFSETQ.

This clone appeared once. The V gene is TRBV21-1, the J gene TRBJ1-2. TRBV21-1 is described as a pseudogene. CDR3 length: 11 amino acids. In nucleotides, the CDR3 is TGTGCCAGCAGCACTGCCTATGGCTACACCTTC. Its protein product is CASSTAYGYTF.

V is TRBV5-4 and J is TRBJ2-1, with 10 bases that match TRBD2. Germline CDR1 and CDR2: SGHNT and YYREEE (reference sequence). V dropped 0 bases and J dropped 14; count of bases not matched to a gene: 8. The CDR3 is 14 residues long. This CDR3 reads CASSLGTSGVLEFF. Written as DNA, the CDR3 is TGTGCCAGCAGCTTGGGAACTAGCGGGGTCCTCGAGTTCTTC. Based on the CDR3 plus reference TRBV5-4 and TRBJ2-1, the full variable domain is ETGVTQSPTHLIKTRGQQVTLRCSSQSGHNTVSWYQQALGQGPQFIFQYYREEENGRGNFPPRFSGLQFPNYSSELNVNALELDDSALYLCASSLGTSGVLEFFGPGTRLTVL.

The chain couples TRBV5-4 to TRBJ2-2, with TRBD1 as a possible D gene (6 bases). This CDR3 is built from 15 residues. The V and J ends lost 6 bases and 5 bases respectively, with 17 bases between them. Germline CDR1 reads SGHNT; CDR2 reads YYREEE (reference sequence). The CDR3, as DNA: TGTGCCAGCACCCTACCAGGGGCCGGGACCGGGGAGCTGTTTTTT. It codes for CASTLPGAGTGELFF.

The rearrangement joins TRBV30 to TRBJ1-1; D is ambiguous. The CDR3 totals 12 residues. Germline assignment: CDR1 GTSNPN and CDR2 SVGIG (reference sequence). V gave up 0 bases and J gave up 4 bases, with 6 bases separating them. DNA for the CDR3: TGTGCCTGGAGTGTAGGACCCACTGAAGCTTTCTTT. Encoded protein: CAWSVGPTEAFF.

This rearrangement joins TRBV18 to TRBJ1-4; 10 bases fit TRBD1. The CDR3 length is 16 residues. The germline V gene has CDR1 KGHSH and CDR2 LQKENI. V dropped 3 bases and J dropped 7; count of bases not matched to a gene: 8. The CDR3 protein is CASSPWIRTGGEKLFF. CDR3 nucleotide sequence: TGTGCCAGCTCACCGTGGATCCGGACAGGGGGTGAAAAACTGTTTTTT.

The chain combines TRBV21-1 with TRBJ2-5; the table's D call TRBD2 went unverified against the DNA. TRBV21-1 is given as a pseudogene. This CDR3 spans 15 amino acids. CDR3 sequence reads: CASSNLAGGQETQYF. Written as DNA, the CDR3 is TGTGCCAGCAGCAATTTAGCGGGGGGCCAAGAGACCCAGTACTTC.

The rearrangement joins TRBV18 to TRBJ1-1, with TRBD1 identical over 12 bases. J gave up 6 bases and V 3 bases, and 5 bases lay outside the gene matches. The CDR3 totals 15 residues. From germline, CDR1 is KGHSH and CDR2 LQKENI. CDR3 residues: CASSPGTGGDPEAFF. DNA of the CDR3: TGTGCCAGCTCACCTGGGACAGGGGGCGACCCTGAAGCTTTCTTT.

The table lists this clone with a few counts. This chain links TRBV6-1 with TRBJ1-4; D ambiguous. Trimming removed 3 bases from V and 0 bases from J, with 8 bases in between. The CDR3 extends over 15 amino acids. Germline V gene sequence: CDR1 MNHNS, CDR2 SASEGT. CDR3 DNA: TGTGCCAGCAGTGATCGACGTGCAACTAATGAAAAACTGTTTTTT. This codes for CASSDRRATNEKLFF.

The V gene is TRBV6-6, the J gene TRBJ1-2, with 7 bases lining up with TRBD1. From germline, CDR1 is MNHNY and CDR2 SVGAGI (reference sequence). The CDR3 is made up of 15 amino acids. V shed 0 bases, J shed 4 bases, and the junction held 5 bases outside the gene matches. CDR3 nucleotide sequence: TGTGCCAGCAGTTACTCGACAGGGAAGGGCTATGGCTACACCTTC. Translated, it gives CASSYSTGKGYGYTF.

The chain combines TRBV6-6 with TRBJ2-7; D is possibly TRBD1 or TRBD2 (5 bases each). Germline loops: CDR1 MNHNY, CDR2 SVGAGI (reference sequence). V dropped 3 bases and J dropped 3 bases, with 12 bases sitting between them. This CDR3 has 14 residues. For the CDR3, the DNA is TGTGCCAGCAGTTATGAGGGGTCAATCTACGAGCAGTACTTC. The encoded protein is CASSYEGSIYEQYF.

The chain has TRBV7-9 and TRBJ2-3; 7 bases agree with TRBD2. Looked up from germline, CDR1 is SEHNR and CDR2 is FQNEAQ (reference sequence). The V and J ends lost 6 bases and 3 bases, in that order; junction bases with no gene match: 6. The CDR3 loop spans 14 amino acids. CDR3 sequence (DNA): TGTGCCAGCAGTCTCGGGGGGATAACAGATACGCAGTATTTT. Translating it yields CASSLGGITDTQYF. The variable domain in full, completed from reference TRBV7-9 and TRBJ2-3, reads DTGVSQNPRHKITKRGQNVTFRCDPISEHNRLYWYRQTLGQGPEFLTYFQNEAQLEKSRLLSDRFSAERPKGSFSTLEIQRTEQGDSAMYLCASSLGGITDTQYFGPGTRLTVL.

This chain links TRBV6-1 with TRBJ1-2; unclear D gene. The CDR3 has 13 amino acids. Trimming cost V 8 bases and J 2 bases, with 12 bases left between them. Germline V gene lookup returns CDR1 MNHNS and CDR2 SASEGT. The CDR3 reads CASGSVDNYGYTF. CDR3 coding DNA: TGTGCCAGCGGCTCGGTAGACAACTATGGCTACACCTTC.

The chain links TRBV19 to TRBJ2-6; D might be TRBD1 (5 bases). The V gene lost 5 bases and the J gene lost 2 bases, with 13 bases spanning the gap. The CDR3 contains 16 residues. Germline V lookup: CDR1 LNHDA, CDR2 SQIVND (reference sequence). This CDR3 is CASSLRGQAGANVLTF. The CDR3 nucleotides are TGTGCCAGTAGTCTCCGAGGACAAGCTGGGGCCAACGTCCTGACTTTC.